The rows below give T cell receptor beta chains drawn from one sample of a study of blood T cell repertoires in COVID-19. Data came from immunoSEQ multiplex PCR; TCRdb stores just in-frame clones and leaves some out. The sample records 250,000 to 300,000 clones, 91% being singletons. Material for sequencing was PBMCs or T cells enriched from blood (not recorded which). Source of these receptors: a human donor in a cohort exposed to, infected with or recovered from COVID-19 (not recorded which). The donor label of this sample is uncertain. CDR3s include the opening cysteine and the closing phenylalanine or tryptophan. Fields, in order: D gene, J gene, clone size, V gene, CDR3 length, CDR3 DNA, CDR3 protein. D genes are given only for firm matches. Clone size is given for some rows only: seen once, a few or many times, or a class if the clone is expanded.

- TRBJ1-4 once TRBV3-1/TRBV3-2 13 TGTGCCAGCAGCTTCGGGGGTAATGAAAAACTGTTTTTT CASSFGGNEKLFF
TRBD1 TRBJ1-4 - TRBV19 14 TGTGCCAGTAGTACCGGGACAGGGTATGAAAAACTGTTTTTT CASSTGTGYEKLFF
- TRBJ1-1 - TRBV6-1 15 TGTGCCAGCAGTGAATTGGGGAAGCGGGACACTGAAGCTTTCTTT CASSELGKRDTEAFF
TRBD1 TRBJ2-3 - TRBV7-8 17 TGTGCCAGCAGCTTAGCCCGGACAGGGACGATGCACCATACGCAGTATTTT CASSLARTGTMHHTQYF
TRBD1 TRBJ2-7 few TRBV23-1 19 TGCGCCAGCAGTCAACCTCCGGGACAGGATAAACGGGCCCCCTACGAGCAGTACTTC CASSQPPGQDKRAPYEQYF
TRBD1 TRBJ1-5 - TRBV7-3 16 TGTGCCAGCAGCCCTCTCCCTCGGACAGGCTCGGCGGCCCAGCATTTT CASSPLPRTGSAAQHF
- TRBJ1-4 - TRBV5-6 18 TGTGCCAGCAGCTTTTTACGGGAAGACCAACATCCTAATGAAAAACTGTTTTTT CASSFLREDQHPNEKLFF
- TRBJ1-6 - TRBV6-5 16 TGTGCCAGCAGTTCCACCCTCCGACAGGCGAATTCACCCCTCCACTTT CASSSTLRQANSPLHF
- TRBJ1-1 - TRBV27 12 TGTGCCAGCAGGGGGAGGAACACTGAAGCTTTCTTT CASRGRNTEAFF
TRBD2 TRBJ2-5 - TRBV24-1 15 TGTGCCACCAGTGAGACTAGCGGGCCTCAAGAGACCCAGTACTTC CATSETSGPQETQYF